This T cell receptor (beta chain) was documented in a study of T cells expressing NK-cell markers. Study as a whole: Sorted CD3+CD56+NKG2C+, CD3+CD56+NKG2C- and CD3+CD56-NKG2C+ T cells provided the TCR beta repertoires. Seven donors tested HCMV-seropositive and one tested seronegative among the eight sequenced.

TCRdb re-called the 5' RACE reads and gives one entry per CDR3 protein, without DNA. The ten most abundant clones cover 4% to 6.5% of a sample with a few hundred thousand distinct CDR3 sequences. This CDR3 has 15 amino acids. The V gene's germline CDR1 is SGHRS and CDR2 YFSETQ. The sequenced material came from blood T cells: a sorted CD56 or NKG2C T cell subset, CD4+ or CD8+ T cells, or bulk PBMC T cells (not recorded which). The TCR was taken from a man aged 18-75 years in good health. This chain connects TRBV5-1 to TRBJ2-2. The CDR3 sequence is CASSVGAGPTGELFF.